Reported below is one T cell receptor (beta chain). Assay: immunoSEQ multiplex PCR; the TCRdb copy retains only in-frame clones and omits some. The table has roughly 86,000 clones, roughly nine tenths seen once. This record comes from a study of OX40 agonist ivuxolimab in advanced cancers. Trimming took off 4 bases at V and 7 bases at J, with 11 bases between the two ends. The CDR3 covers 12 residues. CDR1 and CDR2 from the germline V gene are LNHDA and SQIVND (reference sequence). The chain employs TRBV19 and TRBJ2-7; D is ambiguous. The sample was CD4+ or CD8+ T cells sorted from blood, taken in a trial of the OX40 agonist ivuxolimab. This TCR came from an adult with an advanced solid tumor such as melanoma, head and neck, liver or kidney cancer. The CDR3 protein is CASSTLLGEQYF. CDR3 nucleotide sequence: TGTGCCAGTAGTACCTTGCTTGGGGAGCAGTACTTC.